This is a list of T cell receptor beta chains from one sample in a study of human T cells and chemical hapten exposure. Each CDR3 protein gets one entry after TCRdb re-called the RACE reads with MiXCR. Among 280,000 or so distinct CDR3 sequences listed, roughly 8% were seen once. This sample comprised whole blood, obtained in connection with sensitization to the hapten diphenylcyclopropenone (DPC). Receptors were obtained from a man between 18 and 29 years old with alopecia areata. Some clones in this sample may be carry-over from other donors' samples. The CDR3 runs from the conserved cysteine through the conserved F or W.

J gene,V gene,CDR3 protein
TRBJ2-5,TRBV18,CASSPPARAQETQYF
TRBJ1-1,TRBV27,CASSRDRGLDTEAFF
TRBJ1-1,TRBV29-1,CSVEDEFWEGDPEAFF
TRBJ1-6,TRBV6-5,CASSLGQGVSPLHF
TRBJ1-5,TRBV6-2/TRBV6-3,CASSYSRFGSQRQPQHF
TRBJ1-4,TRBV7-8,CASSLLGRRAWNEKLFF
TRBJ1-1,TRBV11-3,CASSLGAGGGEAFF
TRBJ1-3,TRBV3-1,CASGDRSSGNTIYF
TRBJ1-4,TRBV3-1,CASSRPGVTGPSEKLFF
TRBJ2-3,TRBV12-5,CASGLFTFDQTDTQYF
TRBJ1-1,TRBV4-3,CASSRITLWQGSNTEAFF
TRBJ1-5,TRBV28,CASSLFLPLNQPQHF
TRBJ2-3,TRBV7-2,CASSKGGQGIDTQYF
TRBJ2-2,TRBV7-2,CASSSGLTTGELFF
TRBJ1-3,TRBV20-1,CSASGTASIGNTIYF
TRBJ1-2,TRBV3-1,CASSPLSKHYGYTF
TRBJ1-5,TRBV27,CASSPLVRQPQHF
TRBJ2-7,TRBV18,CASSSNPSYEQYF
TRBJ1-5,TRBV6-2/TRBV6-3,CASSRNSGAYSNQPQHF
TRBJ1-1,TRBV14,CASSQDGAGLAFF
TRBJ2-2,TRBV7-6,CASSFSLLAGELFF
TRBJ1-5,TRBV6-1,CASTGGPQSLYQPQHF
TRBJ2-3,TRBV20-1,CSVRAGGSSDTQYF
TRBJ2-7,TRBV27,CASSLSGPSGGPGYEQYF
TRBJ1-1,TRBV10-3,CAISRTGENTEAFF
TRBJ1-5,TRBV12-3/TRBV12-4,CASSRGERGVRQPQHF
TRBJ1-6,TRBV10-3,CAIRYSGTGNSPLHF
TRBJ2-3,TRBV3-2,CASSLSGTSEFTDTQYF
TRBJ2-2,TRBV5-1,CASSYGGLAGELFF
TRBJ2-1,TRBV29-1,CSVTGPGPYNEQFF
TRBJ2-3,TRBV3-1,CASSVLTVTDTQYF
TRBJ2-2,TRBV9,CASGAGRTGELFF
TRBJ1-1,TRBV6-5,CASLNGPSTEAFF
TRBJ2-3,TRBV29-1,CSETSGAADTQYF
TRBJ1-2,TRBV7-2,CASSPLERSYTF
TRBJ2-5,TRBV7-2,CASTRNPGGEWETQYF
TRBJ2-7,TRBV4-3,CASSQDFAGVSYEQYF
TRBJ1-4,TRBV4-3,CASSQTGVDRKLFF
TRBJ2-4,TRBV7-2,CASSPTGNQNIQYF
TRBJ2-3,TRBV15,CATSRGSTDTQYF
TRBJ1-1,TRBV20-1,CSARGAPRGDLAFF
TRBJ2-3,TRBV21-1,CASSKVRRQGPQYF
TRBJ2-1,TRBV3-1,CASSQGYPNEQFF
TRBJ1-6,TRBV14,CASSQEWNSPLHF
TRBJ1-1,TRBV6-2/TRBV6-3,CASSPGRKNTEAFF
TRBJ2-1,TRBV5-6,CASSVRALKGNEQFF
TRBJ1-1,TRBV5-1,CASSLIGWNTEAFF
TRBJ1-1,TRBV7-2,CASSSQTGVGTEAFF
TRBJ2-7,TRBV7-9,CASSSSSPDEQYF
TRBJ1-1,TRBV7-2,CASSSQRWGVNTEAFF
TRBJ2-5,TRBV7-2,CASSLVAVQETQYF
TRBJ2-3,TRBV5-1,CASSLAGGSTDTQYF
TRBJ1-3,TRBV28,CASKTRRDREIQNTIYF
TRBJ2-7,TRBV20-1,CSAPRDSSYEQYF
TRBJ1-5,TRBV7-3,CASSLNYGDQPQHF
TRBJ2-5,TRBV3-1,CASSFGTTGYF
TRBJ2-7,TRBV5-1,CASSLDHYEQYF
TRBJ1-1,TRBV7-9,CASSLDRSRGTEAFF